A single sample is the source of the 11 T cell receptor beta chains below, sequenced in a study of T cells after yellow fever vaccination. In TCRdb, the 5' RACE reads were re-called with MiXCR into one record per CDR3 protein. Of fewer than 500,000 distinct CDR3 sequences in the sample, 18% were seen once. The sample here was PBMCs, taken before the yellow fever booster vaccination. These receptors originate from a man younger than 35 who received the YFV17D yellow fever vaccine.

The chain joins TRBV4-1 to TRBJ2-1; 7 bases are a match to TRBD1. This CDR3 is built from 17 residues. V lost 0 bases and J lost 0; bases outside the gene matches: 5. The germline V gene has CDR1 MGHRA and CDR2 YSYEKL. CDR3 residues: CASSQDPRDSSYNEQFF. The CDR3 DNA reads TGCGCCAGCAGCCAAGATCCTAGGGACAGCTCCTACAATGAGCAGTTCTTC.

This clonotype was found a few times. This chain uses TRBV5-5 with TRBJ1-1; tentatively, D is TRBD1 (5 bases). The CDR3 consists of 14 residues. V lost 6 bases and J 10 bases, leaving 22 bases between the germline ends. Germline V lookup: CDR1 SGHKS, CDR2 YYEKEE (reference sequence). DNA for the CDR3: TGTGCCAGCATCGGGGGTAGTTATCTTGGGGGAGCTTTCTTT. Translation: CASIGGSYLGGAFF. The full variable domain, its missing parts supplied by reference TRBV5-5 and TRBJ1-1, is DAGVTQSPTHLIKTRGQQVTLRCSPISGHKSVSWYQQVLGQGPQFIFQYYEKEERGRGNFPDRFSARQFPNYSSELNVNALLLGDSALYLCASIGGSYLGGAFFGQGTRLTVV.

This clonotype was recorded many times. The chain carries TRBV29-1 and TRBJ2-5; TRBD1 might be the D (6 bases). The V gene lost 7 bases and the J gene lost 5 bases, with 11 bases spanning the gap. The CDR3 runs 11 residues. The germline gives CDR1 SQVTM, CDR2 ANQGSEA. The CDR3 DNA reads TGCAGCGGCAGGGGCGGTGAGACCCAGTACTTC. This gives the protein CSGRGGETQYF.

About this clonotype: One end of the junction varies from germline; a read error may be responsible. The chain employs TRBV7-7 and TRBJ2-3, with 12 bases fitting TRBD2. The CDR3 consists of 16 residues. Germline-derived CDR1 and CDR2 are SSHAT and FNYEAQ (reference sequence). CDR3 DNA: TGTGCTAGCAGCCATTCCCTAGCGGGGGGGACGGATACGCAGTATTTT. The encoded protein is CASSHSLAGGTDTQYF.

This clonotype showed up just a few times. This chain connects TRBV6-4 to TRBJ2-1; 10 bases are shared with TRBD2. Per the germline V gene, CDR1 is MRHNA and CDR2 is SNTAGT. V lost 4 bases to trimming and J lost 7 bases; unmatched junction nucleotides: 7. This CDR3 spans 15 amino acids. CDR3 protein: CASSGGTSAGNEQFF. The CDR3 bases are TGTGCCAGCAGTGGCGGGACTAGCGCCGGTAATGAGCAGTTCTTC.

There are a few counts of this clonotype. The rearrangement joins TRBV27 to TRBJ1-2; no reliable D call. The CDR3 runs 15 residues. The germline CDR1 and CDR2 sequences are MNHEY and SMNVEV (reference sequence). V lost 2 bases, J lost 7 bases, and 17 bases lay in between. Written as DNA, the CDR3 is TGTGCCAGCAGTTTAATGGGAGAGCGTGGGTCTGGCTACACCTTC. Residues: CASSLMGERGSGYTF.

This clonotype was seen at least ten times. CDR3 protein: CASSSWGEQYV. The DNA of the CDR3 is TGTGCCAGCAGCTCCTGGGGCGAGCAGTACGTC. V usage is TRBV7-9 and J usage is TRBJ2-7; D is unresolved. V was pared by 4 bases and J by 6 bases, with 7 bases between. The length of the CDR3 is 11 residues. Germline-derived CDR1 and CDR2 are SEHNR and FQNEAQ (reference sequence).

This clonotype was counted a few times. The chain employs TRBV9 and TRBJ2-5; D ambiguous. Germline V lookup: CDR1 SGDLS, CDR2 YYNGEE. The CDR3 covers 16 residues. Trimming removed 0 bases from V and 5 bases from J, with 17 bases in between. The CDR3 spells CASSVDEGRIWETQYF. In DNA, the CDR3 is TGTGCCAGCAGCGTAGATGAAGGACGAATCTGGGAGACCCAGTACTTC.

This clonotype was seen a few times. The V gene is TRBV7-2, the J gene TRBJ2-5, with 8 bases lining up with TRBD1. V shed 2 bases, J shed 3 bases, and the junction held 5 bases outside the gene matches. Germline V gives CDR1 SGHTA, CDR2 FQGNSA. This CDR3 is 15 amino acids long. CDR3 DNA: TGTGCCAGCAGCTTACAGGGGGCTCGAGAAGAGACCCAGTACTTC. Translated: CASSLQGAREETQYF.

Ten or more counts support this clonotype. J is TRBJ2-1 and V is TRBV10-2, with 10 bases that match TRBD1. Unmatched junction bases numbered 0, after V lost 6 bases and J lost 1 base. Germline-derived CDR1 and CDR2 are WSHSY and SAAADI. The CDR3 covers 14 residues. For the CDR3, the DNA is TGCGCCAGCAGGGACAGGGGGTCCTACAATGAGCAGTTCTTC. Translation: CASRDRGSYNEQFF.

J is TRBJ1-2 and V is TRBV5-1, with TRBD1 identical over 8 bases. This CDR3 has 13 residues. Germline values: CDR1 SGHRS, CDR2 YFSETQ. With 4 bases clipped from V and 3 bases from J, the junction kept 2 bases outside the gene matches. Here the CDR3 reads CASSETGDYGYTF. CDR3 in DNA: TGCGCCAGCAGCGAGACAGGGGACTATGGCTACACCTTC. Based on the CDR3 plus reference TRBV5-1 and TRBJ1-2, the full variable domain is KAGVTQTPRYLIKTRGQQVTLSCSPISGHRSVSWYQQTPGQGLQFLFEYFSETQRNKGNFPGRFSGRQFSNSRSEMNVSTLELGDSALYLCASSETGDYGYTFGSGTRLTVV.